The 21 T cell receptor beta chains presented below share a single source sample, sequenced in a study of cytomegalovirus exposure and HLA in healthy donors. A multiplex PCR was run with 60 Vbeta primers and 13 Jbeta primers. Sequencing was performed with immunoSEQ multiplex PCR; in TCRdb, only in-frame clones are kept and a portion is missing. The sample lists about 82,000 clones; 78% were seen once. The specimen was PBMCs. Receptors were obtained from a male donor in good health and CMV-seropositive.

The chain couples TRBV6-1 to TRBJ2-7; D may be TRBD2 (6 bases). CDR3 length: 15 residues. The ends were cut back, 1 base at V and 2 bases at J, with 12 bases in the middle. Germline CDR1 reads MNHNS; CDR2 reads SASEGT. The CDR3 here is CASSEGAGLPYEQYF. Written as DNA, the CDR3 is TGTGCCAGCAGTGAAGGGGCGGGACTCCCCTACGAGCAGTACTTC.

This sequence joins TRBV5-1 and TRBJ2-7, with D tentatively TRBD1 (5 bases). The CDR3 runs to 13 residues. In germline, CDR1 is SGHRS, CDR2 YFSETQ. Trimming removed 3 bases from V and 2 bases from J, with 9 bases in between. The CDR3 region has the DNA TGCGCCAGCAGCTATGACAGTACCTACGAGCAGTACTTC. Protein product: CASSYDSTYEQYF. Full variable domain (remainder filled in from reference TRBV5-1 and TRBJ2-7): KAGVTQTPRYLIKTRGQQVTLSCSPISGHRSVSWYQQTPGQGLQFLFEYFSETQRNKGNFPGRFSGRQFSNSRSEMNVSTLELGDSALYLCASSYDSTYEQYFGPGTRLTVT.

The J gene is TRBJ2-7, the V gene TRBV28; possible D gene TRBD2, 5 bases. The CDR3 is 16 amino acids. Germline V gene data show CDR1 as MDHEN and CDR2 as SYDVKM. Between the trimmed V and J ends, which lost 6 bases and 3 bases, there was a span of 21 bases. The CDR3, as DNA: TGTGCCAGCAGGGCCAACTTACGGCTAGCCTACTACGAGCAGTACTTC. Amino acid sequence: CASRANLRLAYYEQYF.

Only a few counts were recorded for this clone. The V and J genes are TRBV25-1 and TRBJ1-4, with 7 bases aligning to TRBD1. Trimming took 0 bases from V and 11 from J; bases not matched to a gene: 9. The CDR3 runs to 15 residues. The germline V gene encodes CDR1 MGHDK and CDR2 SYGVNS. In DNA form, the CDR3 reads TGTGCCAGCAGTGAATATCCCCGACAGGGCGGCAAACTGTTTTTT. It is translated as CASSEYPRQGGKLFF.

The rearrangement links TRBV6-5 to TRBJ1-4; 7 bases map to TRBD1. The CDR3 spans 13 residues. V lost 7 bases and J lost 5; bases outside the gene matches: 4. The germline CDR1 and CDR2 sequences are MNHEY and SVGAGI. CDR3 coding DNA: TGTGCCAGCACAGGGGGGTTGAATGAAAAACTGTTTTTT. This gives the protein CASTGGLNEKLFF.

J is TRBJ2-3 and V is TRBV5-6; D may be TRBD1 (6 bases). There are 13 residues in the CDR3. The germline V and J ends were trimmed by 2 bases and 11 bases, with 15 bases remaining between them. Germline V gives CDR1 SGHDT, CDR2 YYEEEE. The CDR3 nucleotides are TGTGCCAGCAGCTTAACCGGGCCAGGGGAGCAGTATTTT. Translated: CASSLTGPGEQYF.

The rearrangement links TRBV28 to TRBJ1-5; the match to TRBD1 covers 7 bases. There are 14 residues in the CDR3. J lost 7 bases, V lost 5 bases, and 8 bases had no gene match. CDR1 MDHEN and CDR2 SYDVKM come from the germline V gene. The CDR3 is CASSAGQIRQPQHF. CDR3 DNA sequence: TGTGCCAGCAGTGCGGGACAGATAAGACAGCCCCAGCATTTT. Combining the CDR3 with reference TRBV28 and TRBJ1-5 gives the whole variable domain DVKVTQSSRYLVKRTGEKVFLECVQDMDHENMFWYRQDPGLGLRLIYFSYDVKMKEKGDIPEGYSVSREKKERFSLILESASTNQTSMYLCASSAGQIRQPQHFGDGTRLSIL.

The chain employs TRBV7-2 and TRBJ2-7; TRBD2 agrees at 12 bases. Germline assignment: CDR1 SGHTA and CDR2 FQGNSA. J gave up 5 bases and V 5 bases, and 7 bases lay outside the gene matches. The length of the CDR3 is 15 residues. The CDR3 nucleotides are TGTGCCAGCAGCGCCACTAGCGGGAGGTTGAACGAGCAGTACTTC. Its protein product is CASSATSGRLNEQYF.

The chain has TRBV5-1 and TRBJ1-2; 8 bases map to TRBD1. The CDR3 extends over 15 amino acids. Losses at the gene ends were 5 bases for V and 4 bases for J; bases not matched to a gene: 10. The germline V gene has CDR1 SGHRS and CDR2 YFSETQ. This chain's CDR3 is CASRAAGGNAYGYTF. As DNA, the CDR3 is TGCGCCAGCAGGGCTGCAGGGGGCAATGCCTATGGCTACACCTTC.

This chain links TRBV6-5 with TRBJ1-1, with D unclear. CDR1 and CDR2 (germline): MNHEY, SVGAGI. This CDR3 is built from 11 residues. Deletions cut 8 bases from V and 5 bases from J, with 9 bases between. CDR3 in DNA: TGTGCCAGCGCCGCTAGGACTGAAGCTTTCTTT. Its translation is CASAARTEAFF.

The chain couples TRBV6-6 to TRBJ1-2; 9 nucleotides align to TRBD1. The CDR3 is 15 amino acids. With V trimmed by 5 bases and J by 8 bases, 12 bases remained unmatched. Germline assignment: CDR1 MNHNY and CDR2 SVGAGI (reference sequence). CDR3 sequence (DNA): TGTGCCAGCAGTGACCTAGGACAGGGGTTAAGCGGCTACACCTTC. This gives the protein CASSDLGQGLSGYTF.

The rearrangement uses TRBV5-1 and TRBJ2-3; 11 bases agree with TRBD2. Trimming took 0 bases from V and 2 from J; bases not matched to a gene: 5. The CDR3 has 17 residues. The germline gives CDR1 SGHRS, CDR2 YFSETQ. CDR3 nucleotides: TGCGCCAGCAGCTTGGGAACTAGCGGGGGCCCCACAGATACGCAGTATTTT. Its protein is CASSLGTSGGPTDTQYF.

The rearrangement links TRBV27 to TRBJ1-1, with 7 bases fitting TRBD1. The length of the CDR3 is 15 residues. Germline trimming cut 6 bases from V and 1 base from J; bases unmatched to any gene: 8. CDR1 is MNHEY, CDR2 SMNVEV, per germline (reference sequence). The CDR3 nucleotides read TGTGCCAGCAGCCCACAGACAGGGAGGAACACTGAAGCTTTCTTT. This sequence encodes CASSPQTGRNTEAFF.

This clone was seen at least ten times. This chain links TRBV7-9 with TRBJ1-5, with 7 nucleotides matching TRBD1. The V gene end was trimmed by 5 bases and the J gene end by 5 bases; junction bases not matched to a gene: 9. Germline CDR1 SEHNR, CDR2 FQNEAQ (reference sequence). This CDR3 has 15 residues. The CDR3 loop is CASSPGTASDQPQHF. The CDR3 region has the DNA TGTGCCAGCAGCCCCGGGACAGCCTCCGATCAGCCCCAGCATTTT.

The chain joins TRBV28 to TRBJ2-5; 13 bases map to TRBD2. The ends lost 5 bases at V and 4 bases at J; junction bases unmatched: 1. The CDR3 is 14 residues long. CDR1 MDHEN and CDR2 SYDVKM come from the germline V gene. CDR3 coding DNA: TGTGCCAGCAGTACTAGCGGGGGGGCAGAGACCCAGTACTTC. Amino acids: CASSTSGGAETQYF.

The rearrangement links TRBV5-1 to TRBJ2-5, with 7 nucleotides matching TRBD1. The DNA end favors TRBJ2-7, so the J call may be wrong. The CDR3 has 16 residues. Germline V gene lookup returns CDR1 SGHRS and CDR2 YFSETQ. CDR3 residues: CASSFPGGGQSYEQYF. The CDR3 DNA sequence: TGCGCCAGCAGCTTCCCCGGTGGGGGACAGTCCTACGAGCAGTACTTC.

This sequence joins TRBV5-1 and TRBJ2-7; D is ambiguous. The length of the CDR3 is 11 residues. The V gene lost 4 bases and the J gene lost 6 bases, with 8 bases spanning the gap. In germline, CDR1 is SGHRS, CDR2 YFSETQ. CDR3 bases: TGCGCCAGCAGCCTCCTCGGCGAGCAGTACTTC. This codes for CASSLLGEQYF.

Concerning this clone itself: At one boundary the junction diverges from the germline segment, which might be a read error. The chain combines TRBV27 with TRBJ2-1, with D perhaps TRBD2 (6 bases). Germline V CDR1 and CDR2: MNHEY, SMNVEV (reference sequence). This CDR3 is built from 14 residues. CDR3 DNA: TGTGCCAGGGTCCGAGAGCGGGTCAACAATGAGCAGCTCTTC. It is translated as CARVRERVNNEQLF.

The chain combines TRBV28 with TRBJ1-1; D is ambiguous. Looked up from germline, CDR1 is MDHEN and CDR2 is SYDVKM. V lost 1 base to trimming and J lost 10 bases, with 13 bases between them. CDR3 size: 13 residues. The CDR3 nucleotides read TGTGCCAGCAGTTTATTGGGAGATGCTCGAGCTTTCTTT. Translating gives CASSLLGDARAFF.

The chain couples TRBV6-5 to TRBJ2-5; TRBD1 is a possible D gene (5 bases). TRBJ2-7 matches the DNA end more closely, so the J call is doubtful. The CDR3 sequence is 13 residues long. Germline V lookup: CDR1 MNHEY, CDR2 SVGAGI. This CDR3 reads CASTRSMGLEQYF. Written as DNA, the CDR3 is TGTGCCAGCACTAGGAGCATGGGGCTCGAGCAGTACTTC.

This clone occurred a few times. The chain combines TRBV25-1 with TRBJ2-7; D perhaps matches TRBD2 (6 bases). Germline V CDR1 and CDR2: MGHDK, SYGVNS. CDR3 length equals 14 residues. The V end lost 4 bases, the J end lost 3 bases, and 13 bases lay between the germline ends. The CDR3 sequence is CASSGTGTHYEQYF. The CDR3 region has the DNA TGTGCCAGCAGTGGGACCGGGACTCACTACGAGCAGTACTTC.